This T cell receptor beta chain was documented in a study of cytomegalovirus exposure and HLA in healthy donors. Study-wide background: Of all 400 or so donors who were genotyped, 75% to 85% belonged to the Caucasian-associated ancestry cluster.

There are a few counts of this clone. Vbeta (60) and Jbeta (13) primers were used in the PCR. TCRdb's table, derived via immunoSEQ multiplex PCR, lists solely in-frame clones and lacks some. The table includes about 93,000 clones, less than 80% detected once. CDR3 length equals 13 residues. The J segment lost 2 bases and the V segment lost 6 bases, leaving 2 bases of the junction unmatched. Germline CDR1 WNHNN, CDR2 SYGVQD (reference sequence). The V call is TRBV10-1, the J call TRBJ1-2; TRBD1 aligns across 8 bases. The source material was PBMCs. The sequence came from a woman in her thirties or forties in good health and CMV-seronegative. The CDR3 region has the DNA TGCGCCAGCAGCAGGGGGCTAAACTATGGCTACACCTTC. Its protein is CASSRGLNYGYTF.